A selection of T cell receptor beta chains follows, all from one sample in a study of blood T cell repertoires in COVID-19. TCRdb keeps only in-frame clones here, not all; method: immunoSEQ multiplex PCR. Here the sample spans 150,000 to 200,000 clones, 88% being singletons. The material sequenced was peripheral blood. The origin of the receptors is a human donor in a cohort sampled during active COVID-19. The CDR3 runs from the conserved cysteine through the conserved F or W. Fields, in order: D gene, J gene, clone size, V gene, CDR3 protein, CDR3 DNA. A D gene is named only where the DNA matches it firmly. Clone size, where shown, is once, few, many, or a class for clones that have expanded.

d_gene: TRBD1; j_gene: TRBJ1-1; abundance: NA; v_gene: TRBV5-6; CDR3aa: CASSAGQGGNTEAFF; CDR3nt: TGTGCCAGCAGCGCGGGACAGGGGGGAAACACTGAAGCTTTCTTT
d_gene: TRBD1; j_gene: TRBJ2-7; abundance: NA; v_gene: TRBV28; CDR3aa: CASSQGARAEQYF; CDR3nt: TGTGCCAGCAGTCAGGGGGCGCGGGCCGAGCAGTACTTC
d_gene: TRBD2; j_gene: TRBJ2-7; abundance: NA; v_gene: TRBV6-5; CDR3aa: CASSPGGAWEQYF; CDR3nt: TGTGCCAGCAGCCCCGGGGGGGCCTGGGAGCAGTACTTC
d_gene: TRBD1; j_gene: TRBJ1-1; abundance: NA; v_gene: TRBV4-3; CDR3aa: CASSQRQGQTEAFF; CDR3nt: TGCGCCAGCAGCCAAAGACAGGGCCAGACTGAAGCTTTCTTT
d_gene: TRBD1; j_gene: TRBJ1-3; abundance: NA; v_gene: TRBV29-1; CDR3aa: CSAGTGEAGNTIYF; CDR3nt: TGCAGCGCAGGGACAGGGGAGGCTGGAAACACCATATATTTT
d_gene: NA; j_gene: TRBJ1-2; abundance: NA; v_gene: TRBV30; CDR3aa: CAWSDFSVGIYGYTF; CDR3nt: TGTGCCTGGAGTGATTTTTCTGTCGGGATCTATGGCTACACCTTC
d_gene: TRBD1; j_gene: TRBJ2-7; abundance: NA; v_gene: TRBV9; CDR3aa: CASSVETGSSYEQYF; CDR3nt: TGTGCCAGCAGCGTCGAGACAGGGAGCTCCTACGAGCAGTACTTC
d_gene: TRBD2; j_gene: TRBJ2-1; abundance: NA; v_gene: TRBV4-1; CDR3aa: CASSPLAGASYNEQFF; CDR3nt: TGCGCCAGCAGCCCACTAGCGGGGGCCTCCTACAATGAGCAGTTCTTC
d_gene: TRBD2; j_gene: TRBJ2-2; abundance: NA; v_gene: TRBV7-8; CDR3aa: CASSWQTSGNTGELFF; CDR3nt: TGTGCCAGCAGCTGGCAGACTAGCGGGAACACCGGGGAGCTGTTTTTT
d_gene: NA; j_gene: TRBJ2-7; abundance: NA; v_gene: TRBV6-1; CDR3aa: CASSEYYEQYF; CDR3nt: TGTGCCAGCAGTGAGTACTACGAGCAGTACTTC
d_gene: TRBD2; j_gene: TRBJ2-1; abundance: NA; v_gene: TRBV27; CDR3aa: CASSSTSGGYNEQFF; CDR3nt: TGTGCCAGCAGTTCGACTAGCGGGGGATACAATGAGCAGTTCTTC
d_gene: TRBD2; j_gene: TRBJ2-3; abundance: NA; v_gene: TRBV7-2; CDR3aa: CASSPSVLAGGTDTQYF; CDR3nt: TGTGCCAGCAGCCCCTCGGTGCTAGCGGGGGGGACAGATACGCAGTATTTT
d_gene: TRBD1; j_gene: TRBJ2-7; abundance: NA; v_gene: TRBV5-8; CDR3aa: CASIPGQGHGEQYF; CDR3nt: TGTGCCAGCATCCCGGGACAGGGCCATGGCGAGCAGTACTTC
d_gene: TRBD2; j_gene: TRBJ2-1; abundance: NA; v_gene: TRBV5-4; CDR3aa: CASRLAGEGVNEQFF; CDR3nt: TGTGCCAGCCGACTAGCGGGAGAGGGGGTCAATGAGCAGTTCTTC
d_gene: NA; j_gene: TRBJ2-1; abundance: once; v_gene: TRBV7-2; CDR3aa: CASSLRPQGGNGEQFF; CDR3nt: TGTGCCAGCAGCTTGCGTCCCCAGGGGGGAAATGGTGAGCAGTTCTTC
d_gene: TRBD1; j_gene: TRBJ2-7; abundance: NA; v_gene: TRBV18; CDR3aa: CASSPRDRNYEQYF; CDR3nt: TGTGCCAGCTCACCTCGGGACAGGAACTACGAGCAGTACTTC
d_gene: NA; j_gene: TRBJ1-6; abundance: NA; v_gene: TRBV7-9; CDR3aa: CASSSQGGGNSPLHF; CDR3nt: TGTGCCAGCAGCTCACAAGGTGGGGGGAATTCACCCCTCCACTTT